The rows below give T cell receptor beta chains drawn from one sample of a study of T-cell memory formation after mild COVID-19. TCRdb independently ran MiXCR on the 5' RACE reads; one entry per CDR3 protein. The top ten clones hold more than 20% of a sample with about 60,000 distinct CDR3 sequences, more than 9% of them seen once. Sequenced material: PBMCs or a T cell subset sorted from them (not recorded which). Receptors were obtained from a man aged 18 to 30 who had mild COVID-19 (a few samples of this study predate the infection). Cell type and time point are not known. Both conserved end residues are part of each CDR3. Fields, in order: J gene, V gene, D gene, clone size, CDR3 DNA, CDR3 protein. D genes are given only for firm matches. For some rows the clone size is stated as once, few or many, or as a class when expanded; others skip it.

j_gene: TRBJ2-7; v_gene: TRBV7-6; d_gene: TRBD1; abundance: many; CDR3nt: TGTGCCAGCAGCCCCGTGACAGGGCGTACCTACGAGCAGTACTTC; CDR3aa: CASSPVTGRTYEQYF
j_gene: TRBJ2-5; v_gene: TRBV24-1; d_gene: -; abundance: many; CDR3nt: TGTGCCACCAGTGCCCCTCGCACGGAAGAGACCCAGTACTTC; CDR3aa: CATSAPRTEETQYF
j_gene: TRBJ2-1; v_gene: TRBV10-2; d_gene: TRBD1; abundance: many; CDR3nt: TGCGCCAGCAGGGACAGGGGGTCCTACAATGAGCAGTTCTTC; CDR3aa: CASRDRGSYNEQFF
j_gene: TRBJ2-1; v_gene: TRBV7-3; d_gene: -; abundance: many; CDR3nt: TGTGCCAGCAGCTTAGGGGGCGCCTCCTACAATGAGCAGTTCTTC; CDR3aa: CASSLGGASYNEQFF
j_gene: TRBJ1-5; v_gene: TRBV4-3; d_gene: -; abundance: few; CDR3nt: TGCGCCAGCAGCCCCATTCATAGCAATCAGCCCCAGCATTTT; CDR3aa: CASSPIHSNQPQHF
j_gene: TRBJ2-6; v_gene: TRBV7-6; d_gene: -; abundance: -; CDR3nt: TGTGCCAGCAGCTTGAGTATCTCTGGGGCCAACGTCCTGACTTTC; CDR3aa: CASSLSISGANVLTF
j_gene: TRBJ1-2; v_gene: TRBV7-9; d_gene: -; abundance: -; CDR3nt: TGTGCCAGCAGCTGGGACGACGTAGGTGGCTACACCTTC; CDR3aa: CASSWDDVGGYTF
j_gene: TRBJ1-2; v_gene: TRBV5-4; d_gene: -; abundance: few; CDR3nt: TGTGCCAGCAGCTTTACAGGGTCCTATGGCTACACCTTC; CDR3aa: CASSFTGSYGYTF
j_gene: TRBJ1-4; v_gene: TRBV11-2; d_gene: -; abundance: -; CDR3nt: TGTGCCAGCAGCATCGGGTTAACTAATGAAAAACTGTTTTTT; CDR3aa: CASSIGLTNEKLFF
j_gene: TRBJ2-5; v_gene: TRBV7-2; d_gene: -; abundance: many; CDR3nt: TGTGCCAGCAGGAAAGACAGGATCCAAGAGACCCAGTACTTC; CDR3aa: CASRKDRIQETQYF
j_gene: TRBJ2-5; v_gene: TRBV28; d_gene: TRBD2; abundance: -; CDR3nt: TGTGCCAGCAGCCAAGGCGGGGGGCAGATCCAAGAGACCCAGTACTTC; CDR3aa: CASSQGGGQIQETQYF
j_gene: TRBJ1-1; v_gene: TRBV6-5; d_gene: -; abundance: -; CDR3nt: TGTGCCAGCAGCTACCGTAGTAACACTGAAGCTTTCTTT; CDR3aa: CASSYRSNTEAFF
j_gene: TRBJ1-2; v_gene: TRBV10-3; d_gene: -; abundance: few; CDR3nt: TGTGCCATCAGTGAAAACCCTAACTATGGCTACACCTTC; CDR3aa: CAISENPNYGYTF
j_gene: TRBJ1-6; v_gene: TRBV7-2; d_gene: -; abundance: many; CDR3nt: TGTGCCAGCAGCTTAGAAGGGCAAGGGAGGGCACCCCTCCACTTT; CDR3aa: CASSLEGQGRAPLHF
j_gene: TRBJ2-1; v_gene: TRBV4-1; d_gene: -; abundance: few; CDR3nt: TGCGCCAGCAGCCGCGGGACAGAACAGTTCTTC; CDR3aa: CASSRGTEQFF
j_gene: TRBJ1-2; v_gene: TRBV6-2/TRBV6-3; d_gene: -; abundance: few; CDR3nt: TGTGCCAGCAGTAAAGGGGCTAACTATGGCTACACCTTC; CDR3aa: CASSKGANYGYTF
j_gene: TRBJ2-2; v_gene: TRBV7-7; d_gene: -; abundance: -; CDR3nt: TGTGCTAGCAGCTTATCTACGGACCGGGAGCTGTTTTTT; CDR3aa: CASSLSTDRELFF
j_gene: TRBJ1-2; v_gene: TRBV20-1; d_gene: -; abundance: -; CDR3nt: TGCAGTGCTAGAGATCCAGTTAACTATGGCTACACCTTC; CDR3aa: CSARDPVNYGYTF
j_gene: TRBJ2-5; v_gene: TRBV5-6; d_gene: -; abundance: -; CDR3nt: TGTGCCAGCAGCCCTGGTACGCAGGGCCCCCAAGAGACCCAGTACTTC; CDR3aa: CASSPGTQGPQETQYF
j_gene: TRBJ2-3; v_gene: TRBV2; d_gene: -; abundance: medium-sized; CDR3nt: TGTGCCAGCAGTGAAGTGCCAGGATGGGATACGCAGTATTTT; CDR3aa: CASSEVPGWDTQYF
j_gene: TRBJ1-2; v_gene: TRBV5-1; d_gene: -; abundance: many; CDR3nt: TGCGCCAGCAGGACTGGCCCTATCGAGGGCTACACCTTC; CDR3aa: CASRTGPIEGYTF
j_gene: TRBJ2-7; v_gene: TRBV20-1; d_gene: -; abundance: few; CDR3nt: TGCAGTGCGCCCGCCGGGACCCGGGGCTCCTACGAGCAGTACTTC; CDR3aa: CSAPAGTRGSYEQYF
j_gene: TRBJ1-4; v_gene: TRBV29-1; d_gene: TRBD1; abundance: many; CDR3nt: TGCAGCGTTGGACAGGGGGGAGAAAAACTGTTTTTT; CDR3aa: CSVGQGGEKLFF
j_gene: TRBJ2-5; v_gene: TRBV6-5; d_gene: TRBD2; abundance: many; CDR3nt: TGTGCCAGCAGTTACGGCAGGGCGGGGGAGGGGACCCAGTACTTC; CDR3aa: CASSYGRAGEGTQYF
j_gene: TRBJ1-2; v_gene: TRBV7-2; d_gene: TRBD1; abundance: few; CDR3nt: TGTGCCAGCAGCACGCAACAGGGGGTCTATGGCTACACCTTC; CDR3aa: CASSTQQGVYGYTF
j_gene: TRBJ1-6; v_gene: TRBV29-1; d_gene: -; abundance: -; CDR3nt: TGCAGCGTTCAGGGGCCCCCCAATTCACCCCTCCACTTT; CDR3aa: CSVQGPPNSPLHF
j_gene: TRBJ2-3; v_gene: TRBV5-1; d_gene: TRBD1; abundance: few; CDR3nt: TGCGCCAGCAGCTTAGGACAGGGTTGGATCACAGATACGCAGTATTTT; CDR3aa: CASSLGQGWITDTQYF
j_gene: TRBJ2-5; v_gene: TRBV6-2/TRBV6-3; d_gene: -; abundance: many; CDR3nt: TGTGCCAGCAGCTCCCTGGGGGAGACCCAGTACTTC; CDR3aa: CASSSLGETQYF
j_gene: TRBJ1-4; v_gene: TRBV14; d_gene: -; abundance: -; CDR3nt: TGTGCCAGCAGCCAAGTTGGAATTGCACTGTTTTTT; CDR3aa: CASSQVGIALFF
j_gene: TRBJ2-3; v_gene: TRBV28; d_gene: -; abundance: few; CDR3nt: TGTGCCAGCAGAAGACAGGGCACAGATACGCAGTATTTT; CDR3aa: CASRRQGTDTQYF
j_gene: TRBJ2-3; v_gene: TRBV4-1; d_gene: -; abundance: many; CDR3nt: TGCGCCAGCAGCCAAGAGGTAACAGGGCCAGATACGCAGTATTTT; CDR3aa: CASSQEVTGPDTQYF
j_gene: TRBJ2-3; v_gene: TRBV4-2; d_gene: -; abundance: few; CDR3nt: TGTGCCAGCAGCCAAGGGGGGACACACACAGATACGCAGTATTTT; CDR3aa: CASSQGGTHTDTQYF
j_gene: TRBJ2-2; v_gene: TRBV7-2; d_gene: TRBD2; abundance: many; CDR3nt: TGTGCCAGCTTGTCCCAGGCGGGGGGTGAAACCGGGGAGCTGTTTTTT; CDR3aa: CASLSQAGGETGELFF
j_gene: TRBJ1-5; v_gene: TRBV27; d_gene: -; abundance: -; CDR3nt: TGTGCCAGCAGTCTCACCGGGGGGGACAAGAGCAATCAGCCCCAGCATTTT; CDR3aa: CASSLTGGDKSNQPQHF
j_gene: TRBJ1-2; v_gene: TRBV10-3; d_gene: -; abundance: -; CDR3nt: TGTGCCATCAGTGAGCAAGGGGGGAACTTGGGCTACACCTTC; CDR3aa: CAISEQGGNLGYTF
j_gene: TRBJ1-5; v_gene: TRBV24-1; d_gene: -; abundance: -; CDR3nt: TGTGCCACCAGTGATACCCTCGGTAGCAATCAGCCCCAGCATTTT; CDR3aa: CATSDTLGSNQPQHF
j_gene: TRBJ2-3; v_gene: TRBV20-1; d_gene: TRBD2; abundance: many; CDR3nt: TGCAGTCAGGAGGGACTAGGTACAGATACGCAGTATTTT; CDR3aa: CSQEGLGTDTQYF
j_gene: TRBJ1-5; v_gene: TRBV6-5; d_gene: -; abundance: -; CDR3nt: TGTGCCAGCAATCTTATTCCGGGGCAGCCCCAGCATTTT; CDR3aa: CASNLIPGQPQHF
j_gene: TRBJ1-4; v_gene: TRBV30; d_gene: -; abundance: once; CDR3nt: TGTGCCTGGAGGGGAGCAACTAATGAAAAACTGTTTTTT; CDR3aa: CAWRGATNEKLFF
j_gene: TRBJ2-2; v_gene: TRBV27; d_gene: TRBD1; abundance: many; CDR3nt: TGTGCCAGCAGCTTCACATCGGGACAGCCAACCGGGGAGCTGTTTTTT; CDR3aa: CASSFTSGQPTGELFF
j_gene: TRBJ2-3; v_gene: TRBV5-1; d_gene: TRBD2; abundance: many; CDR3nt: TGCGCCAGCAGCTTGGCCCCAGGAGCGGGGGGGCAGGATACGCAGTATTTT; CDR3aa: CASSLAPGAGGQDTQYF
j_gene: TRBJ1-2; v_gene: TRBV2; d_gene: -; abundance: -; CDR3nt: TGTGCCAGCAGTGAAGAAGGGTATGGCTACACCTTC; CDR3aa: CASSEEGYGYTF
j_gene: TRBJ2-2; v_gene: TRBV3-1; d_gene: TRBD1; abundance: -; CDR3nt: TGTGCCAGCAGCCGAAAACAGGGGGCTACCGGGGAGCTGTTTTTT; CDR3aa: CASSRKQGATGELFF
j_gene: TRBJ2-3; v_gene: TRBV12-3/TRBV12-4; d_gene: TRBD2; abundance: -; CDR3nt: TGTGCCAGCACCTCAAGCGGGGGAGATACGCAGTATTTT; CDR3aa: CASTSSGGDTQYF
j_gene: TRBJ1-5; v_gene: TRBV7-2; d_gene: TRBD1; abundance: -; CDR3nt: TGTGCCAGCAGCGCGGACTCCGGGACAGGGCTTCAGCCCCAGCATTTT; CDR3aa: CASSADSGTGLQPQHF
j_gene: TRBJ2-3; v_gene: TRBV12-5; d_gene: -; abundance: few; CDR3nt: TGTGCTAGTGCAACTACGGGGACTAGCACAGATACGCAGTATTTT; CDR3aa: CASATTGTSTDTQYF
j_gene: TRBJ1-1; v_gene: TRBV25-1; d_gene: -; abundance: -; CDR3nt: TGTGCCAGCAGACTGGGCACTGAAGCTTTCTTT; CDR3aa: CASRLGTEAFF
j_gene: TRBJ1-2; v_gene: TRBV7-9; d_gene: -; abundance: few; CDR3nt: TGTGCCAGCAGCTTTGACTATAACTATGGCTACACCTTC; CDR3aa: CASSFDYNYGYTF
j_gene: TRBJ1-1; v_gene: TRBV2; d_gene: -; abundance: few; CDR3nt: TGTGCCAGCAGAGGCAATCGGAACACTGAAGCTTTCTTT; CDR3aa: CASRGNRNTEAFF
j_gene: TRBJ2-3; v_gene: TRBV11-2; d_gene: -; abundance: few; CDR3nt: TGTGCCAGCAGCTTAGGAACCCTGCGGTCTGATACGCAGTATTTT; CDR3aa: CASSLGTLRSDTQYF
j_gene: TRBJ2-7; v_gene: TRBV12-3/TRBV12-4; d_gene: -; abundance: -; CDR3nt: TGTGCCAGCAGTTGGGGGCCGACCTACGAGCAGTACTTC; CDR3aa: CASSWGPTYEQYF
j_gene: TRBJ1-2; v_gene: TRBV7-2; d_gene: -; abundance: -; CDR3nt: TGTGCCAGCAGCTTAATGACTAACTATGGCTACACCTTC; CDR3aa: CASSLMTNYGYTF
j_gene: TRBJ2-5; v_gene: TRBV7-2; d_gene: TRBD2; abundance: few; CDR3nt: TGTGCCAGCAGCTACTCGCGGGGGGATGAAGAGACCCAGTACTTC; CDR3aa: CASSYSRGDEETQYF
j_gene: TRBJ2-7; v_gene: TRBV7-9; d_gene: -; abundance: many; CDR3nt: TGTGCCAGCAGCTTCGGGGGAGGGCAGTACTTC; CDR3aa: CASSFGGGQYF
j_gene: TRBJ2-4; v_gene: TRBV12-3/TRBV12-4; d_gene: TRBD1; abundance: few; CDR3nt: TGTGCCAGCAAGGCCCCCACAGGGGGTAACGCCAAAAACATTCAGTACTTC; CDR3aa: CASKAPTGGNAKNIQYF
j_gene: TRBJ2-1; v_gene: TRBV2; d_gene: TRBD2; abundance: few; CDR3nt: TGTGCCAGCGCGGCCCAGGCGGGGGGCTACAATGAGCAGTTCTTC; CDR3aa: CASAAQAGGYNEQFF
j_gene: TRBJ2-3; v_gene: TRBV10-3; d_gene: -; abundance: many; CDR3nt: TGTGCCACGCTAGCATATAGCACAGATACGCAGTATTTT; CDR3aa: CATLAYSTDTQYF
j_gene: TRBJ2-7; v_gene: TRBV18; d_gene: TRBD2; abundance: few; CDR3nt: TGTGCCAGCTCACCCGGACTAGCGGGGGGACGGGACGAGCAGTACTTC; CDR3aa: CASSPGLAGGRDEQYF
j_gene: TRBJ2-1; v_gene: TRBV20-1; d_gene: -; abundance: many; CDR3nt: TGCAGTGCTTTAGAGGGTCGTAACAATGAGCAGTTCTTC; CDR3aa: CSALEGRNNEQFF